This entry lists 4 T cell receptor beta chains sequenced from one sample in a study of long-term antiretroviral therapy in people with HIV. Sequencing used immunoSEQ v3.0 at survey level. Sequencing was performed with immunoSEQ multiplex PCR; in TCRdb, only in-frame clones are kept and a portion is missing. The top ten hold 3% to 4% of the sample, which has around 20,000 clones, approximately 87% seen once. Source: unsorted PBMCs, taken roughly 2.7 years after starting antiretroviral therapy. All receptors derive from a woman aged 45-59 years with HIV.

The chain employs TRBV7-9 and TRBJ2-1, with 11 bases that match TRBD2. Germline V gene data show CDR1 as SEHNR and CDR2 as FQNEAQ (reference sequence). The CDR3 is made up of 15 amino acids. The J segment lost 5 bases and the V segment lost 8 bases, leaving 8 bases of the junction unmatched. Here the CDR3 reads CASDLGTSGHNEQFF. In DNA form, the CDR3 reads TGTGCCAGCGACCTCGGGACTAGCGGCCACAATGAGCAGTTCTTC.

The gene calls are TRBV7-9 and TRBJ2-5, with D tentatively TRBD1 or TRBD2 (5 bases each). The J call may be in error: the DNA end matches TRBJ2-7 better. CDR1 and CDR2 from the germline V gene are SEHNR and FQNEAQ (reference sequence). This CDR3 has 14 residues. The DNA of the CDR3 is TGTGCCAGCAGCGGGGGAAACTTTAAATACGAGCAGTACTTC. This encodes CASSGGNFKYEQYF.

This clone was detected once. V is TRBV28 and J is TRBJ2-2; 12 bases map to TRBD1. Germline V gene sequence: CDR1 MDHEN, CDR2 SYDVKM. J was trimmed by 7 bases and V by 5 bases; bases with no gene match: 8. The CDR3 has 16 residues. CDR3 coding DNA: TGTGCCAGCAGTCCACTTGGGACAGGGGGCAACGGGGAGCTGTTTTTT. This codes for CASSPLGTGGNGELFF.

V and J are TRBV2 and TRBJ2-3; either TRBD1 or TRBD2 may supply D (5 bases each). Germline assignment: CDR1 SNHLY and CDR2 FYNNEI. Deletions cut 10 bases from V and 2 bases from J, with 16 bases between. This CDR3 has 14 residues. CDR3 bases: TGTGCCACCAAGGACGGGACGTACACAGATACGCAGTATTTT. Its translation is CATKDGTYTDTQYF. The entire variable domain, with the rest obtained from reference TRBV2 and TRBJ2-3, is as follows: EPEVTQTPSHQVTQMGQEVILRCVPISNHLYFYWYRQILGQKVEFLVSFYNNEISEKSEIFDDQFSVERPDGSNFTLKIRSTKLEDSAMYFCATKDGTYTDTQYFGPGTRLTVL.